The next 2 T cell receptor beta chains were all read from a single sample in a study of blood T cell repertoires in COVID-19 (dated by TCRdb to about 2020). Receptor amplification or capture employed the immunoSEQ multiplex PCR assay. TCRdb took over this immuneACCESS table, retaining in-frame rearrangements with V and J assigned. Such tables are incomplete; in checked studies, under half of the missing clones stem from an unresolved V gene, and the remainder is unexplained. In all, the sample holds 150,000 to 200,000 clones, and 75% to 90% of those were seen once. The top ten constitute approximately 0.8% of the sample. The specimen was PBMCs or T cells enriched from blood (not recorded which). All receptors come from a young woman who had recovered from COVID-19.

The chain is built from TRBV4-1 and TRBJ2-7; TRBD2 matches 8 bases. Losses at the gene ends were 1 base for V and 1 base for J; bases not matched to a gene: 12. This CDR3 spans 18 amino acids. Germline lookup yields CDR1 MGHRA and CDR2 YSYEKL. The CDR3 loop is CASSQVGAGGFVSYEQYF. The CDR3 nucleotides are TGCGCCAGCAGCCAAGTCGGCGCGGGGGGCTTTGTTTCCTACGAGCAGTACTTC.

The gene calls are TRBV29-1 and TRBJ1-4; no firm D call. V lost 6 bases and J 7 bases, leaving 18 bases between the germline ends. The germline CDR1 and CDR2 sequences are SQVTM and ANQGSEA. This CDR3 has 14 amino acids. CDR3 in DNA: TGCAGCGTGGGAGAGCAAGGCCAAAGTGAAAAACTGTTTTTT. This gives the protein CSVGEQGQSEKLFF.